This TCR beta chain was profiled in a study of blood T cell repertoires in COVID-19. The CDR3 extends over 9 amino acids. Clones were sequenced by immunoSEQ multiplex PCR, and TCRdb holds only the in-frame ones, with some missing. Of under 80,000 clones listed, under 85% are singletons. The J gene is TRBJ1-1, the V gene TRBV21-1. TRBV21-1 has pseudogene status. The receptor's source is a man in his 60s with COVID-19, enrolled during active disease. Material: peripheral blood. CDR3 loop: CAIRGGAFF. Written as DNA, the CDR3 is TGTGCCATCAGGGGGGGAGCTTTCTTT.